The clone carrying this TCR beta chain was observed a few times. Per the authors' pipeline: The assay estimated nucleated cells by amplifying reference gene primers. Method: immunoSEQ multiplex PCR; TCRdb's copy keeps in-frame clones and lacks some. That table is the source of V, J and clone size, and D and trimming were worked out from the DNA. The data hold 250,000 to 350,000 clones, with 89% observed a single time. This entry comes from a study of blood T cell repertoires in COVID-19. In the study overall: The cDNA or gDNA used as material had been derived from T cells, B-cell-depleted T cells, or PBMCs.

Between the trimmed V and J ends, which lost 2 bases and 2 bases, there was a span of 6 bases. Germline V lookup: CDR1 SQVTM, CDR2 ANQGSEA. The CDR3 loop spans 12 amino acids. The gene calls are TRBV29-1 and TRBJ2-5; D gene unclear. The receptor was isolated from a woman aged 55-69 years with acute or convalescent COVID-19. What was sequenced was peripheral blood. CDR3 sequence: CSVEFLQETQYF. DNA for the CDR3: TGCAGCGTTGAATTTCTGCAAGAGACCCAGTACTTC.